Presented here are 7 T cell receptor beta chains from one specimen sequenced in a study of T cells after posttransplantation cyclophosphamide. Profiled with immunoSEQ multiplex PCR; TCRdb holds only in-frame clones, not every one. Of 10,000 to 13,000 clones listed, 85% to 95% were seen once; the top ten hold 0.3%. Sequencing was done on a sample of naive CD8+ T cells sorted from PBMCs. Receptor source: a man aged 25-45 years in good health and a related stem cell transplant donor.

The chain is built from TRBV7-2 and TRBJ1-1, with a possible D match to TRBD1 (6 bases). Trimming took off 1 base at V and 2 bases at J, with 8 bases between the two ends. Germline CDR1 and CDR2: SGHTA and FQGNSA. This CDR3 comprises 14 residues. The CDR3 DNA reads TGTGCCAGCAGCTTAGAGGACAGCAACACTGAAGCTTTCTTT. It encodes CASSLEDSNTEAFF.

The chain links TRBV18 to TRBJ2-1; 7 bases are shared with TRBD1. After removal of 3 bases from V and 12 bases from J, the junction contained 5 bases not matched to a gene. The CDR3 has 12 amino acids. The germline CDR1 and CDR2 sequences are KGHSH and LQKENI. The CDR3 region is CASSPSTGWQFF. The CDR3 DNA reads as TGTGCCAGCTCACCTTCGACAGGGTGGCAGTTCTTC.

The chain employs TRBV19 and TRBJ2-1; TRBD1 agrees at 7 bases. Germline V CDR1 and CDR2: LNHDA, SQIVND (reference sequence). V was pared by 8 bases and J by 0 bases, with 4 bases of the junction left unmatched. This CDR3 region has 14 residues. CDR3 amino acids: CASRDRDSYNEQFF. The CDR3 DNA reads TGTGCCAGTCGCGACAGGGACTCCTACAATGAGCAGTTCTTC. Looking up the rest from reference TRBV19 and TRBJ2-1 gives the full variable domain: DGGITQSPKYLFRKEGQNVTLSCEQNLNHDAMYWYRQDPGQGLRLIYYSQIVNDFQKGDIAEGYSVSREKKESFPLTVTSAQKNPTAFYLCASRDRDSYNEQFFGPGTRLTVL.

The chain couples TRBV9 to TRBJ1-2; a possible D gene is TRBD1 (6 bases). The CDR3 runs to 15 residues. V lost 3 bases and J lost 4, with 16 bases in between. Looked up from germline, CDR1 is SGDLS and CDR2 is YYNGEE. The CDR3 is CASSATPGQVYGYTF. CDR3 DNA sequence: TGTGCCAGCAGCGCGACGCCGGGACAAGTCTATGGCTACACCTTC.

The chain combines TRBV2 with TRBJ1-1; unclear D gene. Trimming pared 6 bases from V and 2 bases from J, leaving 4 bases between. Germline V gene sequence: CDR1 SNHLY, CDR2 FYNNEI. The CDR3 is made up of 11 amino acids. CDR3 amino acids: CASSRNTEAFF. The CDR3 DNA is TGTGCCAGCAGCAGAAACACTGAAGCTTTCTTT.

The chain couples TRBV14 to TRBJ1-1; no reliable D call. CDR3 length equals 15 residues. CDR1 is SGHDN and CDR2 is FVKESK in the germline V gene. Trimming removed 0 bases at V and 2 bases at J, with 10 bases between. CDR3 sequence reads: CASSQDLDRNTEAFF. CDR3 DNA: TGTGCCAGCAGCCAAGATCTCGATAGAAACACTGAAGCTTTCTTT.

This chain connects TRBV5-1 to TRBJ2-7; unclear D gene. Trimming pared 3 bases from V and 0 bases from J, leaving 4 bases between. This CDR3 has 12 amino acids. The germline CDR1 and CDR2 sequences are SGHRS and YFSETQ. CDR3 sequence: CASSSNSYEQYF. The CDR3 DNA sequence: TGCGCCAGCAGCTCCAACTCCTACGAGCAGTACTTC.